Below, 6 T cell receptor beta chains from the same sample are listed, as sequenced in a study of blood T cell repertoires in COVID-19. The data were produced by immunoSEQ multiplex PCR, yet TCRdb's version contains in-frame clones alone and is incomplete. Of approximately 85,000 clones in the sample, over 85% are singletons; the top ten hold around 2.1%. Sequencing used peripheral blood. These receptors were obtained from a man aged 50 to 59 with acute or convalescent COVID-19.

The chain uses TRBV30 and TRBJ2-7; TRBD1 aligns across 8 bases. The germline gives CDR1 GTSNPN, CDR2 SVGIG (reference sequence). J gave up 8 bases and V 0 bases, and 6 bases lay outside the gene matches. This CDR3 has 13 residues. CDR3 sequence: CAWSVARQGQQYV. The CDR3 nucleotides read TGTGCCTGGAGTGTGGCACGACAGGGGCAGCAGTACGTC.

This chain links TRBV7-2 with TRBJ1-5; 7 nucleotides agree with TRBD1. In germline, CDR1 is SGHTA, CDR2 FQGNSA. The CDR3 extends over 16 amino acids. The trim removed 3 bases at V and 4 bases at J, leaving 9 bases unmatched. The CDR3 loop is CASSLGGQAGNQPQHF. The CDR3 DNA is TGTGCCAGCAGCTTGGGAGGACAGGCTGGAAATCAGCCCCAGCATTTT. The full variable domain, in which reference TRBV7-2 and TRBJ1-5 provide the parts outside the CDR3, is GAGVSQSPSNKVTEKGKDVELRCDPISGHTALYWYRQSLGQGLEFLIYFQGNSAPDKSGLPSDRFSAERTGGSVSTLTIQRTQQEDSAVYLCASSLGGQAGNQPQHFGDGTRLSIL.

The gene calls are TRBV4-1 and TRBJ1-2; TRBD1 agrees at 7 bases. V lost 0 bases to trimming and J lost 4 bases; unmatched junction nucleotides: 2. Germline CDR1 reads MGHRA; CDR2 reads YSYEKL. The CDR3 contains 14 residues. This CDR3 is CASSQDRDSYGYTF. As DNA, the CDR3 is TGCGCCAGCAGCCAAGATCGGGACAGCTATGGCTACACCTTC.

The V gene is TRBV7-8, the J gene TRBJ2-2, with D maybe TRBD1 (5 bases). Looked up from germline, CDR1 is SGHVS and CDR2 is FQNEAQ. CDR3 length: 16 residues. Trimming removed 1 base from V and 4 bases from J, with 13 bases in between. The CDR3 is CASSLDGAGTTGELFF. The CDR3 DNA follows: TGTGCCAGCAGCTTAGATGGGGCAGGTACCACCGGGGAGCTGTTTTTT.

The chain is built from TRBV6-1 and TRBJ2-1, with 7 positions matching TRBD1. The germline CDR1 and CDR2 sequences are MNHNS and SASEGT. The CDR3 totals 16 residues. V gave up 4 bases and J gave up 2 bases; unmatched junction bases: 8. The CDR3 DNA reads as TGTGCCAGCAGTGCGCAGACAGGGTCCCCCTACAATGAGCAGTTCTTC. The encoded protein is CASSAQTGSPYNEQFF.

A note on this clone: Other DNA sequences in the same sample also yield this CDR3. The chain joins TRBV2 to TRBJ1-2, with 7 bases lining up with TRBD1. The junction had 2 bases not matched to a gene; V was cut back by 5 bases and J by 5 bases. Germline V gene data show CDR1 as SNHLY and CDR2 as FYNNEI. This CDR3 region has 12 residues. CDR3 coding DNA: TGTGCCAGCAGTCGGGACAGTTATGGCTACACCTTC. Encoded protein: CASSRDSYGYTF.